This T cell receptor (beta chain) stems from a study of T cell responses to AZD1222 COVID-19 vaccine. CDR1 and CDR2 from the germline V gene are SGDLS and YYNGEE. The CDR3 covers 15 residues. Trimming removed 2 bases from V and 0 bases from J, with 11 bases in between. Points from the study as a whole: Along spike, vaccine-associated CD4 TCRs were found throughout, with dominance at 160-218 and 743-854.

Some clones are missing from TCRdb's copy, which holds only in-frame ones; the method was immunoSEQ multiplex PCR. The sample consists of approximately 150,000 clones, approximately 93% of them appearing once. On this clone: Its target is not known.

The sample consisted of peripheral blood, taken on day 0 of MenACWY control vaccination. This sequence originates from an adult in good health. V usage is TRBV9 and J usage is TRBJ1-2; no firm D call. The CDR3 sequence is CASSVTPTANYGYTF. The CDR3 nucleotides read TGTGCCAGCAGCGTGACCCCTACAGCTAACTATGGCTACACCTTC.